This TCR beta chain was found in a study of cytomegalovirus exposure and HLA in healthy donors. Study-level points and caveats: Cytomegalovirus status was reportedly diagnosed by the classifier with high specificity and sensitivity. Upon later analysis, TCR association rates were observed to vary by HLA locus, being highest for DRB1 and lowest for HLA-C. Within a later analysis, the majority of CMV-associated TCR beta chains appeared HLA-restricted. The authors listed 150 to 200 TCR beta chains as cytomegalovirus-associated.

The PCR made use of 60 Vbeta and 13 Jbeta primers. Profiled with immunoSEQ multiplex PCR; TCRdb holds only in-frame clones, not every one. The table gives around 140,000 clones; the top ten clones make up under 2% of it. Remarks on this clone: Its matching antigen is unknown.

The sequence was obtained from a woman between 35 and 50 years old in good health and CMV-seronegative. Sequencing was carried out using PBMCs.

Written as DNA, the CDR3 is TGTGCCAGCAGTCCGCCGGGGGACGGGCAAAAACTGTTTTTT. It encodes CASSPPGDGQKLFF. The chain has TRBV28 and TRBJ1-4; D possibly corresponds to TRBD1 (5 bases). The CDR3 is 14 amino acids. Trimming took 5 bases from V and 9 from J, leaving 16 bases between them. CDR1 is MDHEN and CDR2 is SYDVKM in the germline V gene. Supplemented by reference TRBV28 and TRBJ1-4, the full variable domain reads DVKVTQSSRYLVKRTGEKVFLECVQDMDHENMFWYRQDPGLGLRLIYFSYDVKMKEKGDIPEGYSVSREKKERFSLILESASTNQTSMYLCASSPPGDGQKLFFGSGTQLSVL.